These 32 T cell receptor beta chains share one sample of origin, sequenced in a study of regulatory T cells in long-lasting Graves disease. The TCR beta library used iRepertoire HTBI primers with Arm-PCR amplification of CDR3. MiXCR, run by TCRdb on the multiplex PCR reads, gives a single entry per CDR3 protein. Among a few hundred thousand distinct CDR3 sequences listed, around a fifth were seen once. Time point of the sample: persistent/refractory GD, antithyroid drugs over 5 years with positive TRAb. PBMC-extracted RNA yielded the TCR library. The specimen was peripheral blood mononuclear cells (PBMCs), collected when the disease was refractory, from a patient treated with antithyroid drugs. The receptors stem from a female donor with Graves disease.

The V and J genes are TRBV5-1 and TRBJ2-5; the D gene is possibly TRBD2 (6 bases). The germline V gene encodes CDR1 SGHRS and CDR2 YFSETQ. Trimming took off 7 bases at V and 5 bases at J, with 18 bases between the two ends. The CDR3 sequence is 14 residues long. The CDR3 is CASGPGDSRETQYF. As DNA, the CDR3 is TGCGCCAGCGGTCCGGGGGACTCCCGGGAGACCCAGTACTTC.

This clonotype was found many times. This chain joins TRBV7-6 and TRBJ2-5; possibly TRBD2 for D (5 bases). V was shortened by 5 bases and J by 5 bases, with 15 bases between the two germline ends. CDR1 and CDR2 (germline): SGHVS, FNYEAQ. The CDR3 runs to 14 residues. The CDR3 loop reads CASSPRTFRETQYF. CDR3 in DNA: TGTGCCAGCAGCCCCCGGACTTTCCGGGAGACCCAGTACTTC. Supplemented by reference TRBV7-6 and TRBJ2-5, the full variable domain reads GAGVSQSPRYKVTKRGQDVALRCDPISGHVSLYWYRQALGQGPEFLTYFNYEAQQDKSGLPNDRFSAERPEGSISTLTIQRTEQRDSAMYRCASSPRTFRETQYFGPGTRLLVL.

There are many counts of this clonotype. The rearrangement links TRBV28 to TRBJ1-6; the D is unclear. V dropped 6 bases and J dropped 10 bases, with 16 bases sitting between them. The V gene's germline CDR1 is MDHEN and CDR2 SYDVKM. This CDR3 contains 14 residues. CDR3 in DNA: TGTGCCAGCAGAAGGGCCATGCCCATCTCACCCCTCCACTTT. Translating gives CASRRAMPISPLHF.

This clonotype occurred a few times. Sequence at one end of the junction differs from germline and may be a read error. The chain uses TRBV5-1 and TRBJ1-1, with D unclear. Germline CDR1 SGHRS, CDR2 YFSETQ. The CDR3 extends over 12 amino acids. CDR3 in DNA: TGCGTCAGCAGCTTGGGGAACACTGAAGCTTTCTTT. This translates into CVSSLGNTEAFF.

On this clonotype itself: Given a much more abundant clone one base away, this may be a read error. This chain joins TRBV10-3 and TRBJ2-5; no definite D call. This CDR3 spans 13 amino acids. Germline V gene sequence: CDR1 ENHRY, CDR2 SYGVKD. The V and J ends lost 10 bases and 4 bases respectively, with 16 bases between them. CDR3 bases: TGTGCCAGCGGTAGAGCCCCCCTAGAGACCCAGTACTTC. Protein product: CASGRAPLETQYF.

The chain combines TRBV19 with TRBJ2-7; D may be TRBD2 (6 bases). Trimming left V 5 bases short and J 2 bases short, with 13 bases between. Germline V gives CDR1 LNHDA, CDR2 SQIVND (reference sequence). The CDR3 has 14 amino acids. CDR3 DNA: TGTGCCAGTAGTTCAAGGGGAGGACCCTACGAGCAGTACTTC. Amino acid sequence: CASSSRGGPYEQYF.

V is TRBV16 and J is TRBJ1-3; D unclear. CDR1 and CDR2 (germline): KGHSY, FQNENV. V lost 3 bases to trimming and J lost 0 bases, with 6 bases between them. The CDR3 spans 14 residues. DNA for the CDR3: TGTGCCAGCAGCCAGATGAACTCTGGAAACACCATATATTTT. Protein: CASSQMNSGNTIYF.

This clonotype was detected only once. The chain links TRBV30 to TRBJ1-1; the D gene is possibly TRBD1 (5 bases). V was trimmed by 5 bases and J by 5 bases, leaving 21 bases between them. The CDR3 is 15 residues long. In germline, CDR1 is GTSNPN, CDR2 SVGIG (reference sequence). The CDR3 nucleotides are TGTGCCTGGGGGACCCGGGGTGGACGGCGGACTGAAGCTTTCTTT. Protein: CAWGTRGGRRTEAFF. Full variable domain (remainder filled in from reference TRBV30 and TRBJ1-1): SQTIHQWPATLVQPVGSPLSLECTVEGTSNPNLYWYRQAAGRGLQLLFYSVGIGQISSEVPQNLSASRPQDRQFILSSKKLLLSDSGFYLCAWGTRGGRRTEAFFGQGTRLTVV.

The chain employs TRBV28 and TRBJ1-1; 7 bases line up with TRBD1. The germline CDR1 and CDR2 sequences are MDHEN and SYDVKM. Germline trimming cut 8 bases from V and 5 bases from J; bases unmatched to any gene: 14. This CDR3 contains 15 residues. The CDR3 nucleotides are TGTGCCAGCTCACCACCGAGCCAGGGGGGAACTGAAGCTTTCTTT. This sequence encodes CASSPPSQGGTEAFF.

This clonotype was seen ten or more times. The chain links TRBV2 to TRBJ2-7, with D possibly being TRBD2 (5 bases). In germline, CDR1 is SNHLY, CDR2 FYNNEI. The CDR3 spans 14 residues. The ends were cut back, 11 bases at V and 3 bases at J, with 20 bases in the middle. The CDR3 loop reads CACKTGFFNYEQYF. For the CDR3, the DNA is TGTGCCTGCAAAACGGGATTTTTTAACTACGAGCAGTACTTC.

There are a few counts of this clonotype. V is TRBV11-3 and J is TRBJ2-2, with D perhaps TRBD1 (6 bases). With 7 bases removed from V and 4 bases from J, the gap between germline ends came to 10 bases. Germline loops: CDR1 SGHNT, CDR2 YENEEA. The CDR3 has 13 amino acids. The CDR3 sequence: CASTIQGTGELFF. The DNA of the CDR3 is TGTGCCAGCACCATACAGGGCACCGGGGAGCTGTTTTTT. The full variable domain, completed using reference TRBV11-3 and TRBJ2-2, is EAGVVQSPRYKIIEKKQPVAFWCNPISGHNTLYWYLQNLGQGPELLIRYENEEAVDDSQLPKDRFSAERLKGVDSTLKIQPAELGDSAVYLCASTIQGTGELFFGEGSRLTVL.

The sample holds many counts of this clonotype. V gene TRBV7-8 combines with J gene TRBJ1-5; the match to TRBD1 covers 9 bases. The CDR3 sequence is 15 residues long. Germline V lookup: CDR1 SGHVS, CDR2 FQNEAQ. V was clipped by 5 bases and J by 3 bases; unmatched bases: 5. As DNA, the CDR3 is TGTGCCAGCAGCCCGGGACAGGGTTCCAATCAGCCCCAGCATTTT. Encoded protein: CASSPGQGSNQPQHF.

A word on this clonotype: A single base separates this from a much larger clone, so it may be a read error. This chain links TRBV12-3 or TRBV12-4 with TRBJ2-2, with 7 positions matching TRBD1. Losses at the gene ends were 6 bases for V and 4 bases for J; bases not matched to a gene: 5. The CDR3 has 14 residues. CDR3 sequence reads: CASRPGQLTGELFF. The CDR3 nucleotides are TGTGCCAGCAGACCGGGACAGCTCACCGGGGAGCTGTTTTTT.

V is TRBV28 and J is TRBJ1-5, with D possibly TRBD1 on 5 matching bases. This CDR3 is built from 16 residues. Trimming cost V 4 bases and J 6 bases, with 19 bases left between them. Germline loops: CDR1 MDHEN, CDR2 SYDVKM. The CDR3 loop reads CASSSHRRGASQPQHF. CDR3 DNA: TGTGCCAGCAGTTCCCACCGCAGAGGGGCCAGTCAGCCCCAGCATTTT.

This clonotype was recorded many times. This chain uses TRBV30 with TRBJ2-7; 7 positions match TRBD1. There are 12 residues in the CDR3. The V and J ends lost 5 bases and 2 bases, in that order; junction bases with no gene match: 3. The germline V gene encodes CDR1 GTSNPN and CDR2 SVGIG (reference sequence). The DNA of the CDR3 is TGTGCCTGGGGGGACAGCCCCTACGAGCAGTACTTC. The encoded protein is CAWGDSPYEQYF. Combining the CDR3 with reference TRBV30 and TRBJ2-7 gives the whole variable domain SQTIHQWPATLVQPVGSPLSLECTVEGTSNPNLYWYRQAAGRGLQLLFYSVGIGQISSEVPQNLSASRPQDRQFILSSKKLLLSDSGFYLCAWGDSPYEQYFGPGTRLTVT.

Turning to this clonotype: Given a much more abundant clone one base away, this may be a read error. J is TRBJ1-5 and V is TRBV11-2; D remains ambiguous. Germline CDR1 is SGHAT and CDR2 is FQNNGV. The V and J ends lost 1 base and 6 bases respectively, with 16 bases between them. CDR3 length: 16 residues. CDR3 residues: CASSLGRDPRGQPQHF. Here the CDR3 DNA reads TGTGCCAGCAGCTTAGGAAGGGATCCGCGGGGTCAGCCCCAGCATTTT.

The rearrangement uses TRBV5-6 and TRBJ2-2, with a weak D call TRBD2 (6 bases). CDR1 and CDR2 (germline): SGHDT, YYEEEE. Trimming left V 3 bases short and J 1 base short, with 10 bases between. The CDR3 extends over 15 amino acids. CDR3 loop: CASSSGTWNTGELFF. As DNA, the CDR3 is TGTGCCAGCAGCTCTGGGACTTGGAACACCGGGGAGCTGTTTTTT.

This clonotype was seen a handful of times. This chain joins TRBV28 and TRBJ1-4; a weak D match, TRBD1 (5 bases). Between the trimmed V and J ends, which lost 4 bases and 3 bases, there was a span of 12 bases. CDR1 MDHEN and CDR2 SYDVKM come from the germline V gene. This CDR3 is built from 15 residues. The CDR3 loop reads CASSSGGVSNEKLFF. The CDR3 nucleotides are TGTGCCAGCAGTTCTGGAGGGGTATCTAATGAAAAACTGTTTTTT.

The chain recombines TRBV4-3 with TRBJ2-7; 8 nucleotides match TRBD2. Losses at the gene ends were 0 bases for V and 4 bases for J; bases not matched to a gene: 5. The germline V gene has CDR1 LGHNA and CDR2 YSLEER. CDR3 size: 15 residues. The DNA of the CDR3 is TGCGCCAGCAGCCAAGAACTAGCGGTCTTTTACGAGCAGTACTTC. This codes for CASSQELAVFYEQYF.

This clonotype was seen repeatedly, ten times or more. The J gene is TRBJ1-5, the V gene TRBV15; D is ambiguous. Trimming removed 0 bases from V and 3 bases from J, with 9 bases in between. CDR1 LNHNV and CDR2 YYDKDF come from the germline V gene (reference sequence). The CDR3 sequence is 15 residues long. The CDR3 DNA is TGTGCCACCAGCAGAGAAAGGGCAGACAATCAGCCCCAGCATTTT. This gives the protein CATSRERADNQPQHF.

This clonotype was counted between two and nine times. This chain's CDR3 is CASSFSNTIYF. In DNA, the CDR3 is TGTGCCAGCAGTTTTTCAAACACCATATATTTT. The chain couples TRBV28 to TRBJ1-3; no clear D. The ends were cut back, 3 bases at V and 6 bases at J, with 3 bases in the middle. CDR1 MDHEN and CDR2 SYDVKM come from the germline V gene. This CDR3 spans 11 amino acids.

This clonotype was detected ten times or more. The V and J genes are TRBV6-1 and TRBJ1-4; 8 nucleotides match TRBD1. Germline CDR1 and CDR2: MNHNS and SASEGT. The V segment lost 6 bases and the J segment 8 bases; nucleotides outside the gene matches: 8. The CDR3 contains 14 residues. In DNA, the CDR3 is TGTGCCAGCAGCTCGACAGGGGTCCCCGAAAAACTGTTTTTT. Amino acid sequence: CASSSTGVPEKLFF.

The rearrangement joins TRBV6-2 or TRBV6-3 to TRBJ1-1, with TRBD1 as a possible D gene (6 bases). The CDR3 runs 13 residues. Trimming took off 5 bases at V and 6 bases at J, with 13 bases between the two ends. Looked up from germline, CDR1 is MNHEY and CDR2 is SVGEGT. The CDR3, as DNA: TGTGCCAGCAGTACCCCGGGGGGCCCTGAAGCTTTCTTT. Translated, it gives CASSTPGGPEAFF.

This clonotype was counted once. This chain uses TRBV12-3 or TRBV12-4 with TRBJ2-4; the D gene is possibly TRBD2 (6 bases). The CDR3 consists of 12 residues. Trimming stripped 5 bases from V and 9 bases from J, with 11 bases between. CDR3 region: CASSDGEVIQYF. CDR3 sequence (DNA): TGTGCCAGCAGTGATGGGGAGGTCATTCAGTACTTC.

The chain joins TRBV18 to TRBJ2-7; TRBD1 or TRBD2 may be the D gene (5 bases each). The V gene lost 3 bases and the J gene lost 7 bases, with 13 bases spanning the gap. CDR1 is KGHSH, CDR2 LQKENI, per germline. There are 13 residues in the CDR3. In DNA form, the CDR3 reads TGTGCCAGCTCACCCGGGACCCTAAGGGAGCAGTACTTC. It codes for CASSPGTLREQYF.

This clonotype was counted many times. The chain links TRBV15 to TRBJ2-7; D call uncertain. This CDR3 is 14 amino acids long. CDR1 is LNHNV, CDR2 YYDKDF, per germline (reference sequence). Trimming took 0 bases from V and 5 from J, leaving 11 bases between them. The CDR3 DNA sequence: TGTGCCACCAGCAGAGACAGGTTCCCGGACGAGCAGTACTTC. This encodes CATSRDRFPDEQYF.

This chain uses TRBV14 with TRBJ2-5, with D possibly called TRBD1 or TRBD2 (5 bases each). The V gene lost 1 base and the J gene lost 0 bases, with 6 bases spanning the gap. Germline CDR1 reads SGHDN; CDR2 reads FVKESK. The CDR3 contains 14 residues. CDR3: CASSQAGHQETQYF. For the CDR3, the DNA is TGTGCCAGCAGCCAAGCGGGGCACCAAGAGACCCAGTACTTC.

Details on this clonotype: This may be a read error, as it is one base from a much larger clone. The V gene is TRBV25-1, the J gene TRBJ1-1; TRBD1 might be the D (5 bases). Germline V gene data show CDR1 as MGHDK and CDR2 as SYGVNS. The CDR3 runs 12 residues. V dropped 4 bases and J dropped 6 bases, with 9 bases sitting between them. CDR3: CASSGWGAEAFF. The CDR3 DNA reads TGTGCCAGCAGTGGGTGGGGGGCTGAAGCTTTCTTT. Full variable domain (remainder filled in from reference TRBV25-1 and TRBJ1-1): EADIYQTPRYLVIGTGKKITLECSQTMGHDKMYWYQQDPGMELHLIHYSYGVNSTEKGDLSSESTVSRIRTEHFPLTLESARPSHTSQYLCASSGWGAEAFFGQGTRLTVV.

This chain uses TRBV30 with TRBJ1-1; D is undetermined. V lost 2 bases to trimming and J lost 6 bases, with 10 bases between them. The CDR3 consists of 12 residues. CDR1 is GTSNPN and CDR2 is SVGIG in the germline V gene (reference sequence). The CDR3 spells CAWSPPGAEAFF. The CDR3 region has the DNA TGTGCCTGGAGTCCGCCTGGGGCTGAAGCTTTCTTT.

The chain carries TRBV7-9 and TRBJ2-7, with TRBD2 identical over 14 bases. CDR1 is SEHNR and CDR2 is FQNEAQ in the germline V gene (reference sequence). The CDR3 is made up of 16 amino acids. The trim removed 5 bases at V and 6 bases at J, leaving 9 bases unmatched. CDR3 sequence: CASSIPGLAGVVEQYF. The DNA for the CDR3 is TGTGCCAGCAGCATCCCGGGACTAGCGGGAGTGGTCGAGCAGTACTTC.

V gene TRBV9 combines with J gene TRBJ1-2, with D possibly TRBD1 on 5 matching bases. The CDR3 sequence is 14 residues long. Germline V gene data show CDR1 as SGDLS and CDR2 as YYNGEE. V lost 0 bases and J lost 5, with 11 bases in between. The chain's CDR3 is CASSVGTGLYGYTF. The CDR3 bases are TGTGCCAGCAGCGTAGGTACAGGACTATATGGCTACACCTTC.

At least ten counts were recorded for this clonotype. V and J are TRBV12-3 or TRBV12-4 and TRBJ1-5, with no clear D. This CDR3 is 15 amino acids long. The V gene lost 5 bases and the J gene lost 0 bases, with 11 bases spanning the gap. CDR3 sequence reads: CASSLRHYSNQPQHF. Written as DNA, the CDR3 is TGTGCCAGCAGTCTCCGACACTATAGCAATCAGCCCCAGCATTTT.